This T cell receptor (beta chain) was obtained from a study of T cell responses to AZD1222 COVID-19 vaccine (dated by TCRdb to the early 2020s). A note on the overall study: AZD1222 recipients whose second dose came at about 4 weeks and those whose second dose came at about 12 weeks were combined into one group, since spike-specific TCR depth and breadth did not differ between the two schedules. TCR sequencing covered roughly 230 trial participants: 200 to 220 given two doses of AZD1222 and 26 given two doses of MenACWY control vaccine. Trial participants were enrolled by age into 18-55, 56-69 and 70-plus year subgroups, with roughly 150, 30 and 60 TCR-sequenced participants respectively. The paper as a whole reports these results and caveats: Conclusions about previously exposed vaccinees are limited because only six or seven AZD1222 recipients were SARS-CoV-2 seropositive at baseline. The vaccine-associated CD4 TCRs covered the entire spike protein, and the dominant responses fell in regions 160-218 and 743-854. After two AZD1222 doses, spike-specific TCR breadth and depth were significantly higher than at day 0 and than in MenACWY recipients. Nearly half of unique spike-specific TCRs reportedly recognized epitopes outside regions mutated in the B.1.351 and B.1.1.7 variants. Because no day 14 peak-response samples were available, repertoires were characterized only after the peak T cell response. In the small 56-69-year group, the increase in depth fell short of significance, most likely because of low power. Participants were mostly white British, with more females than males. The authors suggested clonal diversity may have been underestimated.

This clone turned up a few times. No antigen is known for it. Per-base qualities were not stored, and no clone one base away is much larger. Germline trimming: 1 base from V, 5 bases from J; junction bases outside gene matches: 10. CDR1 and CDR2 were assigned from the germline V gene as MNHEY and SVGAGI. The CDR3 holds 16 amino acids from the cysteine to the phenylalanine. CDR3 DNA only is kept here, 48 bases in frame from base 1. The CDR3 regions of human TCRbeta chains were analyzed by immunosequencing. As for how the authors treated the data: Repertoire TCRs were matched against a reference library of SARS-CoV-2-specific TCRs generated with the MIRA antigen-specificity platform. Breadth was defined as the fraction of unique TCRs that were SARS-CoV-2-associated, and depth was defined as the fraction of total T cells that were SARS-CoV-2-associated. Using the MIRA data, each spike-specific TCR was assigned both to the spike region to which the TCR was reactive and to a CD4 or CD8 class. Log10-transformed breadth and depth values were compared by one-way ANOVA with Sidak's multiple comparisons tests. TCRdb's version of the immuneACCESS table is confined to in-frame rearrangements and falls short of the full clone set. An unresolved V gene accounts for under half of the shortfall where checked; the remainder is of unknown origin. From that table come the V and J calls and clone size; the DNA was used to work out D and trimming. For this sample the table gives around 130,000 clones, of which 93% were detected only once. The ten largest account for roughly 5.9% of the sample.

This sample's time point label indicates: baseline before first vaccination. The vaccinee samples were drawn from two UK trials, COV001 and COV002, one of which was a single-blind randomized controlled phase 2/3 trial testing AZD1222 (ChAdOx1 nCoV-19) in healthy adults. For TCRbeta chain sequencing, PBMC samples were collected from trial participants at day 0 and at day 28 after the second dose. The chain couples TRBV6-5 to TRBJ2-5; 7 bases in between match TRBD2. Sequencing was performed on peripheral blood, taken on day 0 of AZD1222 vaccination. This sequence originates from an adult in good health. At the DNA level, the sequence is TGTGCCAGCAGTTACTTGGGCGGGAGTCTCAAGGAGACCCAGTACTTC. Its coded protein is CASSYLGGSLKETQYF.